This paragraph covers one TCR beta chain sequence. The sample is drawn from a study of control samples from healthy donors and cancer patients. Deletions cut 3 bases from V and 4 bases from J, with 8 bases between. The germline V gene has CDR1 SGHAT and CDR2 FQNNGV. The CDR3 length is 13 residues. The method was immunoSEQ multiplex PCR; TCRdb's version includes in-frame clones alone and lacks a portion of them. The profile shows approximately 87,000 clones, 91% of them singletons. The chain joins TRBV11-2 to TRBJ2-3, with D possibly being TRBD1 (5 bases). The receptor comes from a man aged 45-60 years in good health. Sample: blood. In nucleotides, the CDR3 is TGTGCCAGCAGCTTTCAGGGCCCAGATACGCAGTATTTT. Amino acid sequence: CASSFQGPDTQYF.